These T cell receptor beta chains were read from a single sample in a study of PD-L1 blockade in urothelial cancer. The method was immunoSEQ multiplex PCR; TCRdb's version includes in-frame clones alone and lacks a portion of them. The repertoire holds 100,000 to 150,000 clones, with 86% as singletons. Here the sequenced sample was PBMCs, taken around atezolizumab (anti-PD-L1) treatment. Receptors originate from a man in his forties or fifties with urothelial cancer. The CDR3 runs from the conserved cysteine through the conserved F or W. The D gene is left open where the match is weak. Clone size is given for some rows only: seen once, a few or many times, or a class if the clone is expanded.

D	V	J	size	CDR3	DNA
TRBD1	TRBV11-3	TRBJ1-1	NA	CASSRDSFNTEAFF	TGTGCCAGCAGCCGGGACAGCTTCAACACTGAAGCTTTCTTT
TRBD2	TRBV28	TRBJ2-7	once	CASLAGGWNEQYF	TGTGCCAGCCTAGCGGGAGGGTGGAACGAGCAGTACTTC
NA	TRBV6-5	TRBJ2-7	NA	CASSRRDKQYF	TGTGCCAGCAGTCGCCGTGACAAGCAGTACTTC
NA	TRBV2	TRBJ1-1	NA	CASTVQRMMNTEAFF	TGTGCCAGCACGGTACAGAGAATGATGAACACTGAAGCTTTCTTT
TRBD1	TRBV6-5	TRBJ1-2	few	CASSPSGTASGYTF	TGTGCCAGCAGTCCCTCCGGGACAGCAAGCGGCTACACCTTC
NA	TRBV5-1	TRBJ2-1	NA	CASSRREASSYNEQFF	TGCGCCAGCAGCCGCCGGGAAGCGAGCTCCTACAATGAGCAGTTCTTC
TRBD1	TRBV10-3	TRBJ2-7	NA	CAISVTSGGSYEQYF	TGTGCCATCAGTGTTACCTCAGGGGGCTCCTACGAGCAGTACTTC
TRBD1	TRBV4-2	TRBJ1-1	NA	CASSQRQGGTEAFF	TGTGCCAGCAGCCAGAGACAGGGGGGGACTGAAGCTTTCTTT
TRBD2	TRBV7-2	TRBJ2-1	NA	CASSSRSGGRAEQFF	TGTGCCAGCAGCTCTAGAAGCGGCGGGAGGGCGGAGCAGTTCTTC
TRBD2	TRBV4-1	TRBJ2-2	NA	CASSHSGTSGTGELFF	TGCGCCAGCAGCCACTCCGGGACTAGCGGCACCGGGGAGCTGTTTTTT
NA	TRBV2	TRBJ2-1	NA	CASSEYSNEQFF	TGTGCCAGCAGTGAATACAGTAATGAGCAGTTCTTC
TRBD1	TRBV11-2	TRBJ2-5	many	CASSRGQGGLGETQYF	TGTGCCAGCAGCCGAGGACAGGGCGGGCTAGGGGAGACCCAGTACTTC
NA	TRBV2	TRBJ1-6	NA	CASSTRGFNSPLHF	TGTGCCAGCAGTACGAGGGGGTTCAATTCACCCCTCCACTTT
NA	TRBV28	TRBJ2-7	NA	CASSRVSYEQYF	TGTGCCAGCAGCCGGGTCTCCTACGAGCAGTACTTC
TRBD2	TRBV2	TRBJ2-1	NA	CASSGGRASVNEQFF	TGTGCCAGCAGTGGAGGGAGGGCCTCAGTCAATGAGCAGTTCTTC
TRBD2	TRBV28	TRBJ2-1	NA	CASSPHAGGGGEQFF	TGTGCCAGCAGTCCCCATGCGGGAGGGGGAGGAGAGCAGTTCTTC
NA	TRBV2	TRBJ2-1	few	CASLARGTSNEQFF	TGTGCCAGCCTAGCTAGAGGTACCTCGAATGAGCAGTTCTTC
NA	TRBV11-3	TRBJ2-6	NA	CASSSGRGSGANVLTF	TGTGCCAGCAGCTCGGGCAGGGGCTCTGGGGCCAACGTCCTGACTTTC
NA	TRBV9	TRBJ2-2	NA	CASSVSSRGGELFF	TGTGCCAGCAGCGTATCTAGCCGCGGCGGGGAGCTGTTTTTT
NA	TRBV7-2	TRBJ1-6	NA	CASSPQSTVSPLHF	TGTGCCAGCAGCCCCCAATCGACAGTCTCACCCCTCCACTTT
NA	TRBV5-1	TRBJ2-7	NA	CASSTTGPYEQYF	TGCGCCAGCAGTACGACAGGACCTTACGAGCAGTACTTC
NA	TRBV5-4	TRBJ2-1	NA	CASSFPPGYEQFF	TGTGCCAGCAGCTTCCCCCCCGGGTATGAGCAGTTCTTC
TRBD1	TRBV5-5	TRBJ1-2	NA	CASGQGNYGYTF	TGTGCCAGCGGACAGGGGAACTATGGCTACACCTTC
NA	TRBV6-6	TRBJ1-2	NA	CASSSLDSGRAGYTF	TGTGCCAGCAGTTCTCTCGATTCGGGAAGAGCTGGCTACACCTTC
TRBD1	TRBV2	TRBJ2-5	NA	CASTTQGQGAETQYF	TGTGCCAGCACCACGCAGGGACAGGGGGCCGAGACCCAGTACTTC
NA	TRBV19	TRBJ2-5	NA	CASSTTTGLPYF	TGTGCCAGTAGTACCACCACAGGTCTCCCGTACTTC
NA	TRBV6-1	TRBJ2-2	NA	CASSRENTGELFF	TGTGCCAGCAGTAGAGAGAACACCGGGGAGCTGTTTTTT
TRBD1	TRBV14	TRBJ2-5	NA	CASSRDRVETQYF	TGTGCCAGCAGCCGTGACAGGGTAGAGACCCAGTACTTC
TRBD1	TRBV5-4	TRBJ1-3	NA	CASSSGTGAGNTIYF	TGTGCCAGCAGCTCCGGGACAGGGGCTGGAAACACCATATATTTT
NA	TRBV10-2	TRBJ2-1	few	CASSEGGTVTYNEQFF	TGCGCCAGCAGTGAGGGAGGGACAGTAACCTACAATGAGCAGTTCTTC
NA	TRBV5-1	TRBJ1-5	NA	CASSLGAGKPQHF	TGCGCCAGCAGCTTGGGTGCGGGGAAGCCCCAGCATTTT
NA	TRBV7-2	TRBJ2-7	NA	CASSLGGVVREQYF	TGTGCCAGCAGCTTAGGGGGGGTCGTCCGCGAGCAGTACTTC
TRBD2	TRBV5-1	TRBJ2-5	NA	CASSLGGLAGVGETQYF	TGCGCCAGCAGCTTGGGCGGACTAGCGGGAGTAGGAGAGACCCAGTACTTC
NA	TRBV29-1	TRBJ2-7	NA	CSVAAGDTYEQYF	TGCAGCGTTGCCGCAGGGGACACCTACGAGCAGTACTTC
TRBD1	TRBV11-2	TRBJ2-7	NA	CASRGQGINEQYF	TGTGCCAGCAGAGGACAGGGGATAAACGAGCAGTACTTC
NA	TRBV21-1	TRBJ1-2	once	CASSKEAQCYGYTF	TGTGCCAGCAGCAAAGAAGCACAGTGTTATGGCTACACCTTC
NA	TRBV4-1	TRBJ2-3	NA	CASSPPGGTQYF	TGCGCCAGCAGCCCGCCAGGAGGGACGCAGTATTTT
NA	TRBV4-1	TRBJ2-1	once	CASSQEKRGEQFF	TGCGCCAGCAGCCAAGAGAAACGCGGGGAGCAGTTCTTC
TRBD1	TRBV19	TRBJ2-2	NA	CASSVPGQAIFSNTGELFF	TGTGCCAGTAGCGTACCGGGACAGGCCATATTTTCGAACACCGGGGAGCTGTTTTTT
NA	TRBV18	TRBJ1-6	NA	CASSRQPSTGGNSPLHF	TGTGCCAGCTCACGGCAACCTTCGACAGGAGGTAATTCACCCCTCCACTTT
NA	TRBV12-5	TRBJ2-2	NA	CASGPDRNTGELFF	TGTGCTAGTGGTCCCGACAGGAACACCGGGGAGCTGTTTTTT